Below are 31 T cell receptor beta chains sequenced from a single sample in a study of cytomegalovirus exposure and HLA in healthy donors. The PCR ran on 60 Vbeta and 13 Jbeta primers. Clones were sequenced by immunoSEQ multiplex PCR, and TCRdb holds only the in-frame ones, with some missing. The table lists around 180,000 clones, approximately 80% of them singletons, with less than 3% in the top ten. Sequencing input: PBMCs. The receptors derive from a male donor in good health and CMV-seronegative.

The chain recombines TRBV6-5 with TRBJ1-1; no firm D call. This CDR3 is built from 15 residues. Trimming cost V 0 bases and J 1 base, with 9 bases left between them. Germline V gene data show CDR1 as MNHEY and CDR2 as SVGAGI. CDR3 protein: CASSYSVNKNTEAFF. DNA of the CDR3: TGTGCCAGCAGTTACTCTGTCAACAAGAACACTGAAGCTTTCTTT.

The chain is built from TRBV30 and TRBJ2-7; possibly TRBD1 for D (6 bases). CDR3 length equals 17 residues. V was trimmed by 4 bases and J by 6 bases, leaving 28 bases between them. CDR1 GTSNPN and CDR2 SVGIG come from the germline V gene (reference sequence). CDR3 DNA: TGTGCCTGGAATCCGGGGCTTCGGATACAGGGTGAAGGCGAGCAGTACTTC. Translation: CAWNPGLRIQGEGEQYF.

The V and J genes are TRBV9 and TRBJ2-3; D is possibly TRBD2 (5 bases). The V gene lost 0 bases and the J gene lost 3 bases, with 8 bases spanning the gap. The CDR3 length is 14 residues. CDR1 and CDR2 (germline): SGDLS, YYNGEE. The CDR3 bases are TGTGCCAGCAGCGTAGAACGGGGAACAGATACGCAGTATTTT. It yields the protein CASSVERGTDTQYF.

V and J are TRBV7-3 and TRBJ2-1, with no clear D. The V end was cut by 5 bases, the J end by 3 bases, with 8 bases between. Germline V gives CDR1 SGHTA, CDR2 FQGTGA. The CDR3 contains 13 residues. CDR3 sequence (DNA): TGTGCCAGCAGCCAAGACAACTACAATGAGCAGTTCTTC. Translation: CASSQDNYNEQFF.

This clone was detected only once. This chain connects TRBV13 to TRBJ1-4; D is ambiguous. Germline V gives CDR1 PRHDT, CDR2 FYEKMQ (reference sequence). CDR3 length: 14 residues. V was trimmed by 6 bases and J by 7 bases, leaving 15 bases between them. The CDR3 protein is CASSLRSLGEKLFF. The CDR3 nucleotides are TGTGCCAGCAGTTTACGGAGCTTGGGTGAAAAACTGTTTTTT. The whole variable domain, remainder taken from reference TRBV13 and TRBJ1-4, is AAGVIQSPRHLIKEKRETATLKCYPIPRHDTVYWYQQGPGQDPQFLISFYEKMQSDKGSIPDRFSAQQFSDYHSELNMSSLELGDSALYFCASSLRSLGEKLFFGSGTQLSVL.

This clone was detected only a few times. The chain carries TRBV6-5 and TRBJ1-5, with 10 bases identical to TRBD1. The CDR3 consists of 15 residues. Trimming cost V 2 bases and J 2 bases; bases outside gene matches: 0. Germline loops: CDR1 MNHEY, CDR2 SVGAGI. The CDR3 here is CASSYGTGGNQPQHF. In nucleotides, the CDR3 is TGTGCCAGCAGTTACGGGACAGGGGGCAATCAGCCCCAGCATTTT.

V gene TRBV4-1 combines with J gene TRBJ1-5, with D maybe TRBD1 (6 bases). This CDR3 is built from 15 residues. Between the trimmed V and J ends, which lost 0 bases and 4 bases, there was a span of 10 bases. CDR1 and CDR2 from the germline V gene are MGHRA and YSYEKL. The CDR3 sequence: CASSQDSGENQPQHF. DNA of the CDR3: TGCGCCAGCAGCCAAGATTCAGGGGAGAATCAGCCCCAGCATTTT.

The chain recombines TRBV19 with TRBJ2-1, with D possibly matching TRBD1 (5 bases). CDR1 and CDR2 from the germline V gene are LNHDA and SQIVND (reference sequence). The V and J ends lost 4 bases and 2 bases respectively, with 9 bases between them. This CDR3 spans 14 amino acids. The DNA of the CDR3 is TGTGCCAGTAGTAATACAGGTGCCTACAATGAGCAGTTCTTC. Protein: CASSNTGAYNEQFF.

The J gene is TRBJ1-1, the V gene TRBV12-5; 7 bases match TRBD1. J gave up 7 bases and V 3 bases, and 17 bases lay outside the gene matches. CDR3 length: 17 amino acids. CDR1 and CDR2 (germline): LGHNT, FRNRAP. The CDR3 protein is CASGFRLKDRPPLEAFF. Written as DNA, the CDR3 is TGTGCTAGTGGTTTCCGTCTAAAGGACAGGCCCCCTCTTGAAGCTTTCTTT. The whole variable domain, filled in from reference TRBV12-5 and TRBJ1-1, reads DARVTQTPRHKVTEMGQEVTMRCQPILGHNTVFWYRQTMMQGLELLAYFRNRAPLDDSGMPKDRFSAEMPDATLATLKIQPSEPRDSAVYFCASGFRLKDRPPLEAFFGQGTRLTVV.

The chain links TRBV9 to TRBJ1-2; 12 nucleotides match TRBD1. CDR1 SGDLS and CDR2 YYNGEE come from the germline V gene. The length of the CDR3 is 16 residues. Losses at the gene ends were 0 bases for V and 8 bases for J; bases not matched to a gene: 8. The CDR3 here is CASSVGAGQGASGYTF. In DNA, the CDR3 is TGTGCCAGCAGCGTAGGGGCGGGACAGGGGGCGTCCGGCTACACCTTC.

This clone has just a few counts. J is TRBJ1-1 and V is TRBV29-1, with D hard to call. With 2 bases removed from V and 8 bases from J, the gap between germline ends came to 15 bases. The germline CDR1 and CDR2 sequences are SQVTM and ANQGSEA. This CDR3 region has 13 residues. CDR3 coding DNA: TGCAGCGTTGAATTAAGGAGCGGCAGAGAAGCTTTCTTT. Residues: CSVELRSGREAFF.

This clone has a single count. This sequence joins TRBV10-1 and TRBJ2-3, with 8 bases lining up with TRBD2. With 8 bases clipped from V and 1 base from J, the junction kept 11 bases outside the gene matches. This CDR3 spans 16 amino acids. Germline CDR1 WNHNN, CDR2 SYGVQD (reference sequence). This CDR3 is CASGYSAGVGTDTQYF. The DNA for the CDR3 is TGCGCCAGCGGGTATTCAGCGGGAGTGGGCACAGATACGCAGTATTTT.

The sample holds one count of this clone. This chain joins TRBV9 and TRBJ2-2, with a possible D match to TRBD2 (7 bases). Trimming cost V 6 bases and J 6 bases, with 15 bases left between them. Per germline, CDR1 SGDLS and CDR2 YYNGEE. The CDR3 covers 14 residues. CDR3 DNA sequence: TGTGCCAGCAACAGGGTCGCGGGGGCCGGGGAGCTGTTTTTT. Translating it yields CASNRVAGAGELFF.

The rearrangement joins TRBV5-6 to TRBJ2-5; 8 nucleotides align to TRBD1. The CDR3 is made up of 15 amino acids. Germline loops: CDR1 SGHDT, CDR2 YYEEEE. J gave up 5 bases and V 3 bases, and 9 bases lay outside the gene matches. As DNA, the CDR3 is TGTGCCAGCAGCTCGGCCGGGACAGGCGGGGAGACCCAGTACTTC. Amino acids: CASSSAGTGGETQYF.

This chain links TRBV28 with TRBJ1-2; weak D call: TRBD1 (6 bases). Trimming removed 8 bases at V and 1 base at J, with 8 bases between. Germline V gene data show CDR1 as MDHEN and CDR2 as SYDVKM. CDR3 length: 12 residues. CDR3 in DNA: TGTGCCAGCCGGACAGATAACTATGGCTACACCTTC. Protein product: CASRTDNYGYTF.

This chain's CDR3 is CASFRDRGSLDEAFF. The DNA for the CDR3 is TGTGCCAGTTTCCGGGACAGGGGGTCATTGGATGAAGCTTTCTTT. The chain combines TRBV18 with TRBJ1-1, with 11 nucleotides matching TRBD1. The CDR3 contains 15 residues. Looked up from germline, CDR1 is KGHSH and CDR2 is LQKENI. Trimming cost V 9 bases and J 7 bases; bases outside gene matches: 13.

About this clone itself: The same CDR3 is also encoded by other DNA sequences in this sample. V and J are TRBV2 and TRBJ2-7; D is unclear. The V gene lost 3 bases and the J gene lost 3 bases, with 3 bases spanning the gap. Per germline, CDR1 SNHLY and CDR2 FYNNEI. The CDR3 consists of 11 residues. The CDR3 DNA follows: TGTGCCAGCAGTGATAGCTACGAGCAGTACTTC. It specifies CASSDSYEQYF.

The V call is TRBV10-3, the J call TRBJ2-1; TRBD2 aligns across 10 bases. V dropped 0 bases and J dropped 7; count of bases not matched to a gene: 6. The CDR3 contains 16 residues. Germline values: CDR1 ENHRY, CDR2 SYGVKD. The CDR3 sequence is CAISESVAGGSNEQFF. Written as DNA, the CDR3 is TGTGCCATCAGTGAGTCAGTAGCGGGGGGCTCGAATGAGCAGTTCTTC.

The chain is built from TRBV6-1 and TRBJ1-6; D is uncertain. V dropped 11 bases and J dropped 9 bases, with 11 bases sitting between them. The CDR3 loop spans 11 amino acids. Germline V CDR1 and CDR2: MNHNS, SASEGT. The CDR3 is CAARGSSPLHF. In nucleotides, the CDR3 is TGTGCCGCCCGGGGTTCTTCACCCCTCCACTTT.

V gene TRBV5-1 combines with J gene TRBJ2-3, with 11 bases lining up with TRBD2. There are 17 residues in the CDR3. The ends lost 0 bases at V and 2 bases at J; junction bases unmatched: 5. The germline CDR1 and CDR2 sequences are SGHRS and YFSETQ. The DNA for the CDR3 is TGCGCCAGCAGCTTGGCTGGGACTAGCGGATTCACAGATACGCAGTATTTT. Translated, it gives CASSLAGTSGFTDTQYF. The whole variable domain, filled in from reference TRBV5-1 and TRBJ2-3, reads KAGVTQTPRYLIKTRGQQVTLSCSPISGHRSVSWYQQTPGQGLQFLFEYFSETQRNKGNFPGRFSGRQFSNSRSEMNVSTLELGDSALYLCASSLAGTSGFTDTQYFGPGTRLTVL.

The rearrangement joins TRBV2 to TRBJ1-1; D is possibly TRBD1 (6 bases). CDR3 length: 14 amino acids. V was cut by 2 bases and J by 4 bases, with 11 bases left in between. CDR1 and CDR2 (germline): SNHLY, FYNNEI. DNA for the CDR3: TGTGCCAGCAGTGAACAGGGGCAAAGCACTGAAGCTTTCTTT. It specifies CASSEQGQSTEAFF.

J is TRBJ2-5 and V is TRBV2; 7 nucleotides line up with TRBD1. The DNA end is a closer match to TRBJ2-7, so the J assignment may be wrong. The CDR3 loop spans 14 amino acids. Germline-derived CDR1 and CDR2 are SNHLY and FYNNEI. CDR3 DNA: TGTGCCAGCAGCGTGCAGGGGGTTACCTACGAGCAGTACTTC. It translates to CASSVQGVTYEQYF.

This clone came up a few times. CDR3 sequence: CASSPPGRGNEKLFF. Written as DNA, the CDR3 is TGTGCCAGCAGTCCCCCGGGACGGGGGAATGAAAAACTGTTTTTT. The chain carries TRBV28 and TRBJ1-4; the D gene is possibly TRBD1 (5 bases). Germline CDR1 and CDR2: MDHEN and SYDVKM. Trimming cost V 5 bases and J 5 bases, with 15 bases left between them. CDR3 length: 15 residues.

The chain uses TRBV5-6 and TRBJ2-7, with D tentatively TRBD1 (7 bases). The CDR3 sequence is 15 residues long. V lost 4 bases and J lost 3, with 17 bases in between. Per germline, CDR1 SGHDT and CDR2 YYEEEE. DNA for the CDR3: TGTGCCAGCAGCCGGGAGACAGGGTCGGGCTACGAGCAGTACTTC. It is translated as CASSRETGSGYEQYF.

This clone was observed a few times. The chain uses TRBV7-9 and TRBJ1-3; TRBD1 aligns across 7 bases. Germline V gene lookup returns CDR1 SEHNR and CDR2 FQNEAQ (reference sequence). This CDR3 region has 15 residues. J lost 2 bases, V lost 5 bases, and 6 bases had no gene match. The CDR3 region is CASSLQGRPGNTIYF. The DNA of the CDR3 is TGTGCCAGCAGCCTACAGGGGAGGCCTGGAAACACCATATATTTT. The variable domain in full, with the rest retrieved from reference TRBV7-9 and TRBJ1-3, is DTGVSQNPRHKITKRGQNVTFRCDPISEHNRLYWYRQTLGQGPEFLTYFQNEAQLEKSRLLSDRFSAERPKGSFSTLEIQRTEQGDSAMYLCASSLQGRPGNTIYFGEGSWLTVV.

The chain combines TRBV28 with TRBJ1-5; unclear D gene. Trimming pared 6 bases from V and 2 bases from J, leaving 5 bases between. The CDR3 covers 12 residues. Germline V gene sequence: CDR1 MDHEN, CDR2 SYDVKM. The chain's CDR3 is CASSQGNQPQHF. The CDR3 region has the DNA TGTGCCAGCAGCCAGGGCAATCAGCCCCAGCATTTT.

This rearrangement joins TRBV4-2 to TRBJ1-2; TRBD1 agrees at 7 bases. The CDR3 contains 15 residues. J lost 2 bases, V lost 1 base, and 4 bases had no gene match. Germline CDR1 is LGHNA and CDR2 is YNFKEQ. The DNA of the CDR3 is TGTGCCAGCAGCCAAGGGCCGGGACAGAACTATGGCTACACCTTC. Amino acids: CASSQGPGQNYGYTF.

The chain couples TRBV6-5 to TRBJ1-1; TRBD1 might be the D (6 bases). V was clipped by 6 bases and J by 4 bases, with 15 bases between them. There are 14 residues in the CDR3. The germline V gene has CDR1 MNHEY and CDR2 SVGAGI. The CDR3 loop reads CASRQQGSTTEAFF. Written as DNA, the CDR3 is TGTGCCAGCAGACAACAGGGATCGACCACTGAAGCTTTCTTT.

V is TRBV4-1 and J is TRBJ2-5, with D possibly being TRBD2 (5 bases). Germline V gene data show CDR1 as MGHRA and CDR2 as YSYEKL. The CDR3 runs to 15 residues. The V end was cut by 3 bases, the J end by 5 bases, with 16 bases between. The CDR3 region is CASSHIRGVAETQYF. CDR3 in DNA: TGCGCCAGCAGCCACATTAGAGGCGTAGCGGAGACCCAGTACTTC.

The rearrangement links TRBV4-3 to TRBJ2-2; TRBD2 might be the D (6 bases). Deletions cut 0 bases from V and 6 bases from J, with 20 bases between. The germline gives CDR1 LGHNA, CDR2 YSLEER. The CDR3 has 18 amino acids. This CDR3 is CASSQDGPMEGSSGELFF. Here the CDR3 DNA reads TGCGCCAGCAGCCAAGATGGTCCTATGGAGGGGTCCTCCGGGGAGCTGTTTTTT.

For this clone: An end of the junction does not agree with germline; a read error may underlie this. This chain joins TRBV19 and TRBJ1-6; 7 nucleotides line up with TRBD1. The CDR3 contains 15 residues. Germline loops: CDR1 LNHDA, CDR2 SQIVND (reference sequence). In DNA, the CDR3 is TGTGCCACTAGTTTCGACAGGGCCGGAAATTCACCCCTCCACTTT. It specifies CATSFDRAGNSPLHF.